Listed here is a single T cell receptor beta chain. Its antigen has not been determined. The sample holds no much larger clone one base away, and base qualities are not on file. These data are taken from a study of immune cell composition in non-small cell lung cancer (dated by TCRdb to 2015 to 2018). A note on the overall study: Histologic subtype, mostly lung adenocarcinoma or squamous cell carcinoma, was determined with H&E together with p63, CK5, Napsin A and TTF-1 immunohistochemistry. Adaptive Biotechnologies TCR-beta sequencing was carried out on about 31 paired NSCLC tumour and non-adjacent lung specimens, as well as on fewer than 30 tumour-only specimens. Supplementary cohort #1 consisted of roughly eleven lung adenocarcinoma cases with paired tumour/lung TCR-beta sequencing and with TIL populations generated to assess tumour reactivity. A few tumour specimens with TCR-beta data were rare histological subtypes and were excluded from the subtype comparisons. Findings and caveats that apply to the study as a whole: Compared with lung adenocarcinoma tumours, lung squamous cell carcinoma showed significantly higher Top 10 clone scores and productive clonality. Nearly half of NSCLC cases had tumour-associated clones >0.5%, with 75% to 80% of squamous carcinomas showing such clones compared with 30% to 40% of adenocarcinomas. Only roughly nine cases were included in the reactivity cohort, and sequence sharing between tumour-reactive clones and the dominant in vivo tumour-associated clones was not shown. Across 9 to 11 adenocarcinoma cases, TIL tumour reactivity correlated strongly with maximal tumour-associated clone frequency but not with overall clonality. No significant correlation was found between tumour TCR-beta clonality and smoking pack-years.

Genomic DNA was isolated with the QIAamp DNA kit from frozen aliquots of single-cell suspensions that had not been sorted. Surgically resected non-small cell lung cancer tissue was used for the tumour samples. Tissues arrived within 2 hours of resection and were immediately processed into single-cell suspensions. Tissue was broken up mechanically, digested enzymatically with DNase I, collagenase I and hyaluronidase for roughly 30 minutes at 37 degrees C, and then filtered and RBC-lysed. A two-step multiplex PCR was used to amplify TCR-beta CDR3 regions from genomic DNA, and Illumina-compatible adaptors were added in the second step. As a commercial immunoSEQ service, TCR-beta immunosequencing was carried out on an Illumina platform. The study's own analysis went as follows. Two measures summarised the repertoires: productive clonality, and Top 10 Clones, meaning the percentage of T-cell templates coming from the ten most frequent sequences. Productive clonality had a range of 0 to 1, where 1 means a monoclonal population. Sequences comprising at least 0.1% of tumour T-cell templates but absent from matched non-adjacent lung were defined as tumour-associated clones and were identified via log10 scatter plots. Student's t-tests were used for two-group comparisons, ANOVA was used for stages, and linear regression was used for relationships, with analyses conducted in GraphPad Prism7 and R. In its TCRdb copy, this immuneACCESS table keeps in-frame sequences only and misses some clones. Where compared with another copy, unresolved V genes explain less than half of these, and the others have no known cause. V and J calls and clone size are given by that table; D and trimming were obtained from the DNA. The sample has 3,000 or so clones on record, roughly 74% of them singletons. The top ten hold 15% to 20% of the sample.

Sequencing was carried out using lung tumor tissue. This clonotype originated in a human donor with non-small cell lung cancer.

The CDR3 reads CASSDRTGGKETQYF. In nucleotide form, the sequence is TGTGCCAGCAGTGACCGGACAGGGGGAAAAGAGACCCAGTACTTC. In this chain, TRBV6-1 is recombined with TRBJ2-5, and TRBD1 matches 10 of the central bases. The V end gives up 3 bases and the J end 3 bases, leaving 4 bases in the junction not matched to a gene. The CDR3, from cysteine to phenylalanine, totals 15 residues. Here the CDR3 DNA is all that survives: 45 bases in frame from base 1. In the germline V gene, CDR1 corresponds to MNHNS and CDR2 to SASEGT.